This T cell receptor beta chain is from a study of T cell changes during pregnancy in multiple sclerosis. CDR1 is SGHRS and CDR2 is YFSETQ in the germline V gene. The CDR3 length is 16 residues. V lost 3 bases, J lost 3 bases, and 9 bases stayed unmatched. Some clones are missing from TCRdb's copy, which holds only in-frame ones; the method was immunoSEQ multiplex PCR. The data hold under 45,000 clones, with 70% to 90% observed a single time. The sequencing used CD8+ T cells from peripheral blood mononuclear cells, collected in the first trimester of pregnancy. This receptor was taken from a female donor with multiple sclerosis, enrolled in a pregnancy study. The chain combines TRBV5-1 with TRBJ1-2, with 9 bases identical to TRBD1. This chain's CDR3 is CASSSGQGIGDYGYTF. In DNA form, the CDR3 reads TGCGCCAGCAGCTCCGGACAGGGGATTGGGGACTATGGCTACACCTTC. Drawing the rest from reference TRBV5-1 and TRBJ1-2, the complete variable domain is KAGVTQTPRYLIKTRGQQVTLSCSPISGHRSVSWYQQTPGQGLQFLFEYFSETQRNKGNFPGRFSGRQFSNSRSEMNVSTLELGDSALYLCASSSGQGIGDYGYTFGSGTRLTVV.